This TCR beta chain derives from a study of blood T cells in healthy people across ages. Each sample provided at least 6 micrograms of extracted total RNA. Primed by a sample-barcoded 5' primer and a J-beta primer mix, a second PCR proceeded for roughly 7 to 11 cycles. TCRdb itself ran the 5' RACE reads through MiXCR, one entry per CDR3 protein. Here the sample spans approximately 320,000 distinct CDR3 sequences, roughly 26% being singletons. Note on this clonotype: What it binds is unknown.

Study findings and constraints: CMV status of donors was unknown, possibly confounding expanded clonotype changes.

The clonotype was recovered from a woman between 65 and 79 years old in good health. Sequencing input: blood.

The CDR3, as DNA: TGTGCCAGCAGCGTCGGACAGGGGTTTGAGACCCAGTACTTC. It codes for CASSVGQGFETQYF. The chain employs TRBV7-3 and TRBJ2-5; TRBD1 agrees at 9 bases. CDR1 is SGHTA, CDR2 FQGTGA, per germline. The CDR3 contains 14 residues. The V gene end was trimmed by 5 bases and the J gene end by 5 bases; junction bases not matched to a gene: 6.